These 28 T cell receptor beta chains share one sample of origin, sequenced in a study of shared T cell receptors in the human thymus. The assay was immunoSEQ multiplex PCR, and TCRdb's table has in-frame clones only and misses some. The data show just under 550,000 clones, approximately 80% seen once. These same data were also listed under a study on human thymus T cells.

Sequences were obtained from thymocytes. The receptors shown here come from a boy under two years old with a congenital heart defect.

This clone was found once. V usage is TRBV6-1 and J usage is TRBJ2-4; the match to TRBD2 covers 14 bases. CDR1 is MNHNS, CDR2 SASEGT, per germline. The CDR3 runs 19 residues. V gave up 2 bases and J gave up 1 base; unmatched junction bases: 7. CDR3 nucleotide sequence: TGTGCCAGCAGTGAAACCGGGACTAGCGGGAGACGGGCCAAAAACATTCAGTACTTC. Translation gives CASSETGTSGRRAKNIQYF.

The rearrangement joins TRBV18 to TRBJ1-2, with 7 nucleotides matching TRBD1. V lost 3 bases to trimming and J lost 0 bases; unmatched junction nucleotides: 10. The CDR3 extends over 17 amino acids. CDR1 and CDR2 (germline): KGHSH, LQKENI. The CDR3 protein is CASSPPSTTGPNYGYTF. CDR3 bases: TGTGCCAGCTCACCCCCTTCGACGACAGGGCCTAACTATGGCTACACCTTC.

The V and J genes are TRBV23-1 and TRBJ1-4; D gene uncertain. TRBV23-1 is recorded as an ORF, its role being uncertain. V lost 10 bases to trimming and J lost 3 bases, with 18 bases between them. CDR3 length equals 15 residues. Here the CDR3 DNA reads TGCGCCACAACACGGAGTGACCCTCCTAATGAAAAACTGTTTTTT. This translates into CATTRSDPPNEKLFF.

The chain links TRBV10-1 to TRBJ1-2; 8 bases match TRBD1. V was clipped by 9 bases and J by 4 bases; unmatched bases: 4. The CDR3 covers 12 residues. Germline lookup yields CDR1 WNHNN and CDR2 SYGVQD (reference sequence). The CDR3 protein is CARRQGSYGYTF. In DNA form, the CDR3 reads TGCGCCAGGAGACAGGGGAGCTATGGCTACACCTTC.

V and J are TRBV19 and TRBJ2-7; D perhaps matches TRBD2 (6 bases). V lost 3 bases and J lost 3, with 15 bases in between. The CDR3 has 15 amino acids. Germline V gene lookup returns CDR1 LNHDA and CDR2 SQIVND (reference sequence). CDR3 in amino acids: CASSMSGGSGYEQYF. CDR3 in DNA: TGTGCCAGTAGTATGTCCGGGGGAAGTGGCTACGAGCAGTACTTC.

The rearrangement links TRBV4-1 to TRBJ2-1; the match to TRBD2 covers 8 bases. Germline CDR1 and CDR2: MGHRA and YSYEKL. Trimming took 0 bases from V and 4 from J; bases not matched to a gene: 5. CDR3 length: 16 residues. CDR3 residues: CASSQDSGLAYNEQFF. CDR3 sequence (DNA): TGCGCCAGCAGCCAAGATTCAGGACTAGCTTACAATGAGCAGTTCTTC.

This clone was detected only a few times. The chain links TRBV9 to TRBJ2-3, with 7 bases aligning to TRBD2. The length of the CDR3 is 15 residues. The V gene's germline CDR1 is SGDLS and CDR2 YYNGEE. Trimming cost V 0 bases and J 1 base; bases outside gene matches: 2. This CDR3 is CASSVVAGGTDTQYF. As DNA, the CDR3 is TGTGCCAGCAGCGTAGTAGCGGGCGGCACAGATACGCAGTATTTT.

CDR3 amino acids: CAISESGETMNTEAFF. The CDR3 DNA reads TGTGCCATCAGTGAATCCGGGGAGACCATGAACACTGAAGCTTTCTTT. The chain couples TRBV10-3 to TRBJ1-1; D is unresolved. V lost 3 bases and J lost 0, with 14 bases in between. This CDR3 region has 16 residues. Germline V lookup: CDR1 ENHRY, CDR2 SYGVKD.

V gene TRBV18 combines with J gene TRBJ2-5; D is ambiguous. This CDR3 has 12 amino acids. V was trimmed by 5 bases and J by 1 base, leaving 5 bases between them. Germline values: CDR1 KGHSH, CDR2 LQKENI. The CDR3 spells CASSGSQETQYF. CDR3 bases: TGTGCCAGCTCAGGCAGCCAAGAGACCCAGTACTTC. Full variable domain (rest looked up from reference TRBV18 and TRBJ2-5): NAGVMQNPRHLVRRRGQEARLRCSPMKGHSHVYWYRQLPEEGLKFMVYLQKENIIDESGMPKERFSAEFPKEGPSILRIQQVVRGDSAAYFCASSGSQETQYFGPGTRLLVL.

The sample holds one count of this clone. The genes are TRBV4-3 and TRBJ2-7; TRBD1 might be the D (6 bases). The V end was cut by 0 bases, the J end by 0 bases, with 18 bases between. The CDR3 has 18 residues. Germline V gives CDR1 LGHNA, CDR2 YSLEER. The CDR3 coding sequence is TGCGCCAGCAGCCAAGATAATAGAGGGACACCTCGCTCCTACGAGCAGTACTTC. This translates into CASSQDNRGTPRSYEQYF.

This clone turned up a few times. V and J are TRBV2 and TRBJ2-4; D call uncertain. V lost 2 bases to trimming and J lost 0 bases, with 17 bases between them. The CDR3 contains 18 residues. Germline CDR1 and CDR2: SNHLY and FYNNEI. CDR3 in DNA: TGTGCCAGCAGTGAAATCGCAGGTCAGCCTCTAGCCAAAAACATTCAGTACTTC. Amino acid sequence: CASSEIAGQPLAKNIQYF.

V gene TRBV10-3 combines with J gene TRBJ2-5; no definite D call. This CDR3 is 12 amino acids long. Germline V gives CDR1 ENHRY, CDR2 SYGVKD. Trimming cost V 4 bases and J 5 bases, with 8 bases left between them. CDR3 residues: CAISGWRETQYF. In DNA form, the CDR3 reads TGTGCCATCAGTGGGTGGCGGGAGACCCAGTACTTC.

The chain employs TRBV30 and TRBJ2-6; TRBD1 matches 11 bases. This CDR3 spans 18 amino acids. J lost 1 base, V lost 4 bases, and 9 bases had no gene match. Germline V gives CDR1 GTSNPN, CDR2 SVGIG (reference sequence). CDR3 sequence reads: CAWMAPDRGLSGANVLTF. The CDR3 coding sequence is TGTGCCTGGATGGCCCCGGACAGGGGGCTGTCTGGGGCCAACGTCCTGACTTTC. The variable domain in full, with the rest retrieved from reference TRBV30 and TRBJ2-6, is SQTIHQWPATLVQPVGSPLSLECTVEGTSNPNLYWYRQAAGRGLQLLFYSVGIGQISSEVPQNLSASRPQDRQFILSSKKLLLSDSGFYLCAWMAPDRGLSGANVLTFGAGSRLTVL.

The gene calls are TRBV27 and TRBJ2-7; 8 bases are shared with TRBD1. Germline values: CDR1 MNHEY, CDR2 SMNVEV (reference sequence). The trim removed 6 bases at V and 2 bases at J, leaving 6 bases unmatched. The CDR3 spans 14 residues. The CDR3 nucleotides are TGTGCCAGCAGCTTGACAGGGGAGGCCTACGAGCAGTACTTC. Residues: CASSLTGEAYEQYF.

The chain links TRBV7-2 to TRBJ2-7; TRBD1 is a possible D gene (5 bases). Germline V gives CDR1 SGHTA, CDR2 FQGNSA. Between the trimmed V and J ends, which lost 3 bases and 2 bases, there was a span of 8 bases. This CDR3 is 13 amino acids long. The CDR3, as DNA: TGTGCCAGCAGCTTCAGGGTTCCCTACGAGCAGTACTTC. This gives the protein CASSFRVPYEQYF.

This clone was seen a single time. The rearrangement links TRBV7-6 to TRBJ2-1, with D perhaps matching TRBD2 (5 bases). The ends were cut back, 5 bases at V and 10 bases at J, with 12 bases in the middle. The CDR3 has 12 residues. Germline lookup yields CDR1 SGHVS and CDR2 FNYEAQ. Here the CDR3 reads CASSPAGEEQFF. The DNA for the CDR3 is TGTGCCAGCAGCCCCGCCGGGGAGGAGCAGTTCTTC.

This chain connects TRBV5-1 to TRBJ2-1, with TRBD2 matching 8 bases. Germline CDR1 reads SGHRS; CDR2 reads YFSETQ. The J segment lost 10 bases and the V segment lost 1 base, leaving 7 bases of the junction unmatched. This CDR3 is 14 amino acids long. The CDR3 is CASSLYSGKGEQFF. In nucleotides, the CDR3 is TGCGCCAGCAGCTTGTATAGCGGGAAGGGGGAGCAGTTCTTC.

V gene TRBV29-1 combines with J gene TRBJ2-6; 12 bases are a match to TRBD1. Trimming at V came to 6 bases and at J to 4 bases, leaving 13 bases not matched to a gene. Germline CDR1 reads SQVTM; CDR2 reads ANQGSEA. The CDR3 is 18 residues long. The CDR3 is CSVNQPGQGASGANVLTF. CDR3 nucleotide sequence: TGCAGCGTCAATCAACCGGGACAGGGGGCTTCAGGGGCCAACGTCCTGACTTTC.

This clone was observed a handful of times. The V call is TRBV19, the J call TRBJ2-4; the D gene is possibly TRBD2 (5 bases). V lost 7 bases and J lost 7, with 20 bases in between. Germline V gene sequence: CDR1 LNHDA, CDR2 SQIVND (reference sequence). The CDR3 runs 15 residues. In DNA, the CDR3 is TGTGCCAGTAAATCGGTCGGGGAGCGAGGGAACATTCAGTACTTC. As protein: CASKSVGERGNIQYF.

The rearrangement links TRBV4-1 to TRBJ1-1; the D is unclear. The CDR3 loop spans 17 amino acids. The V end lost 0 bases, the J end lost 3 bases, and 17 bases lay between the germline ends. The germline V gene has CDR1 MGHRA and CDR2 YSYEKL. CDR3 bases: TGCGCCAGCAGCCAAGAGTGGGCGAGTTCGGGGTACACTGAAGCTTTCTTT. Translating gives CASSQEWASSGYTEAFF.

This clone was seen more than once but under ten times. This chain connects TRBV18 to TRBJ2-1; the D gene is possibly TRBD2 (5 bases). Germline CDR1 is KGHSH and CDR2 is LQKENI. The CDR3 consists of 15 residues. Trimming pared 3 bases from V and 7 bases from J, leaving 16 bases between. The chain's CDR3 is CASSPEDGSPNEQFF. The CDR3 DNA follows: TGTGCCAGCTCACCGGAGGACGGATCTCCAAATGAGCAGTTCTTC.

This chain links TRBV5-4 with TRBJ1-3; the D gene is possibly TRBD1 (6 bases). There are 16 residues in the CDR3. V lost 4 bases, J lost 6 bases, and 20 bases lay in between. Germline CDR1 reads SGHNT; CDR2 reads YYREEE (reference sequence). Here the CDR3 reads CASSAPNRVGKNTIYF. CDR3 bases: TGTGCCAGCAGCGCACCCAACAGGGTGGGGAAAAACACCATATATTTT.

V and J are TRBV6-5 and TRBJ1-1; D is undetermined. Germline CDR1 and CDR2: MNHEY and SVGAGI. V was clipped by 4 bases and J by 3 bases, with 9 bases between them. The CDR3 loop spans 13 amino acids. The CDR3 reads CASSLEGDTEAFF. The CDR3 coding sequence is TGTGCCAGCAGTTTGGAGGGAGACACTGAAGCTTTCTTT.

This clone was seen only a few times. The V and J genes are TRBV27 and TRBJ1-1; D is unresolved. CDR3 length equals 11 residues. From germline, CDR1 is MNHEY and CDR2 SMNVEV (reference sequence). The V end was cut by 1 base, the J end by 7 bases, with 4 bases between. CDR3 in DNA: TGTGCCAGCAGTTTATACGGTGAAGCTTTCTTT. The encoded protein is CASSLYGEAFF.

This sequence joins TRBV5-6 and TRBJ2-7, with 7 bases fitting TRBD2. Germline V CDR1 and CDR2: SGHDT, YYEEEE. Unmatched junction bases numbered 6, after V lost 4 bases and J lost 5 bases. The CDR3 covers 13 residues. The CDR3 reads CASSRDYQDEQYF. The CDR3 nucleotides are TGTGCCAGCAGCCGGGACTATCAGGACGAGCAGTACTTC.

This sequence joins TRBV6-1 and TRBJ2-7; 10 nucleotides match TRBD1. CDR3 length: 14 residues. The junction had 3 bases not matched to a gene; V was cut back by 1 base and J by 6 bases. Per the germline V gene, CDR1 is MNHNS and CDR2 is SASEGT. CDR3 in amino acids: CASSEVGQGVEQYF. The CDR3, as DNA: TGTGCCAGCAGTGAAGTAGGACAGGGGGTCGAGCAGTACTTC.

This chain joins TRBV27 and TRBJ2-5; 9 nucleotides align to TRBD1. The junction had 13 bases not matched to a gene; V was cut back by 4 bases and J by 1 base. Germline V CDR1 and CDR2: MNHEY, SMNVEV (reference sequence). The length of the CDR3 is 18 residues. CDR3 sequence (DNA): TGTGCCAGCAGTTCGGGGGTTCGAACAGGGGGCCTCCAAGAGACCCAGTACTTC. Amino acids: CASSSGVRTGGLQETQYF.

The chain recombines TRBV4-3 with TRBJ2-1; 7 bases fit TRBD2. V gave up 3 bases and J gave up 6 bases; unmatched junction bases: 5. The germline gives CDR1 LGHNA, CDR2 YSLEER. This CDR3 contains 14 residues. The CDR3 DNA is TGCGCCAGCAGCCACGTGGCGGGAGTCAATGAGCAGTTCTTC. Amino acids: CASSHVAGVNEQFF.